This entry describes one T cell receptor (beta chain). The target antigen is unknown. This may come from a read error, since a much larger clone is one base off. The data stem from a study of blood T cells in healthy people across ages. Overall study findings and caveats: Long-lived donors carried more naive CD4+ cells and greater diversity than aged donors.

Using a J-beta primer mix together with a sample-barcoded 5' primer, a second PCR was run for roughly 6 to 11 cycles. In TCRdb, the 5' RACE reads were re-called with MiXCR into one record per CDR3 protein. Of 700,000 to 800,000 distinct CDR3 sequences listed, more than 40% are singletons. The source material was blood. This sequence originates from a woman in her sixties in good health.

CDR3 nucleotides: TGTGCCAGCAGTCCCGGGACAGGGGGCTATGGGCAGTTCTTC. Its protein product is CASSPGTGGYGQFF. The chain carries TRBV12-3 or TRBV12-4 and TRBJ2-1, with 12 positions matching TRBD1. The CDR3 has 14 amino acids. The V and J ends lost 5 bases and 12 bases, in that order; junction bases with no gene match: 8.